A selection of T cell receptor beta chains follows, all from one sample in a study of blood T cell repertoires in COVID-19. Produced via immunoSEQ multiplex PCR; TCRdb's table is partial and in-frame only. The table has approximately 280,000 clones, approximately 85% seen once; the top ten hold roughly 11%. The sample consisted of peripheral blood. These receptors all come from an older woman with acute or convalescent COVID-19. CDR3s include the opening cysteine and the closing phenylalanine or tryptophan. Each record gives: CDR3 length, clone size, D gene, J gene, V gene, CDR3 protein, CDR3 DNA. A D gene is named only where the DNA matches it firmly. Clone size is stated in some rows and not others, as once, few, many or a class when expanded.

17,-,TRBD1,TRBJ1-3,TRBV18,CASSRPGTGGPGNTIYF,TGTGCCAGCTCACGCCCCGGGACAGGGGGCCCTGGAAACACCATATATTTT
16,-,-,TRBJ2-3,TRBV19,CASSIGARWTADTQYF,TGTGCCAGTAGTATAGGGGCACGGTGGACAGCAGATACGCAGTATTTT
15,-,TRBD1,TRBJ1-6,TRBV2,CASSAGTASNSPLHF,TGTGCCAGCAGCGCCGGGACAGCTAGTAATTCACCCCTCCACTTT
15,-,-,TRBJ1-2,TRBV3-1/TRBV3-2,CASSQVGGASGGYTF,TGTGCCAGCAGCCAAGTTGGCGGGGCCTCTGGGGGCTACACCTTC
15,-,-,TRBJ1-3,TRBV5-6,CASSLSGRNGNTIYF,TGTGCCAGCAGCTTGTCCGGGAGAAATGGAAACACCATATATTTT
15,few,TRBD1,TRBJ1-2,TRBV10-2,CASSTSGQGSYGYTF,TGCGCCAGCAGTACCTCTGGACAGGGGAGCTATGGCTACACCTTC
15,-,-,TRBJ1-2,TRBV19,CASRTPQGRVYGYTF,TGTGCCAGTCGCACCCCCCAGGGGCGAGTTTATGGCTACACCTTC
16,few,-,TRBJ2-2,TRBV11-2,CASSLRQGRDTGELFF,TGTGCCAGCAGCTTAAGACAGGGGAGGGATACCGGGGAGCTGTTTTTT
15,-,TRBD2,TRBJ2-7,TRBV29-1,CSVGGLANNPNEQYF,TGCAGCGTCGGTGGACTAGCGAACAACCCGAACGAGCAGTACTTC
14,-,TRBD1,TRBJ1-1,TRBV7-9,CASSLTDRVTEAFF,TGTGCCAGCAGCTTAACGGACAGGGTCACTGAAGCTTTCTTT
14,-,TRBD1,TRBJ2-1,TRBV5-1,CASSLGDRANEQFF,TGCGCCAGCAGCTTAGGGGACAGGGCGAATGAGCAGTTCTTC
15,once,TRBD1,TRBJ2-7,TRBV6-2/TRBV6-3,CASSFRRDRGLEQYF,TGTGCCAGCAGTTTCCGACGGGACAGGGGGCTCGAGCAGTACTTC
15,-,-,TRBJ2-1,TRBV6-1,CASSETTSSYNEQFF,TGTGCCAGCAGTGAAACTACCAGCTCCTACAATGAGCAGTTCTTC
15,-,TRBD1,TRBJ1-6,TRBV5-1,CASSLAQGGNSPLHF,TGCGCCAGCAGCTTGGCACAGGGGGGTAATTCACCCCTCCACTTT
15,-,TRBD1,TRBJ1-3,TRBV5-1,CASSSTGGTGNTIYF,TGCGCCAGCAGTTCCACAGGGGGGACTGGAAACACCATATATTTT
13,-,-,TRBJ2-2,TRBV10-1,CASRERGNGELFF,TGCGCCAGCAGGGAGAGGGGTAACGGGGAGCTGTTTTTT
16,-,-,TRBJ1-2,TRBV15,CATSRDFLTDTYGYTF,TGTGCCACCAGCAGAGATTTCCTGACAGACACCTATGGCTACACCTTC
13,-,-,TRBJ1-1,TRBV6-6,CASSYSTSKVAFF,TGTGCCAGCAGTTACTCGACTAGTAAGGTAGCTTTCTTT
15,-,-,TRBJ1-4,TRBV30,CAWGRTASINEKLFF,TGTGCCTGGGGGCGGACTGCTTCTATCAATGAAAAACTGTTTTTT
16,once,TRBD2,TRBJ2-3,TRBV2,CASSRGRGGLTDTQYF,TGTGCCAGCAGTCGAGGGCGGGGGGGCCTCACAGATACGCAGTATTTT
14,few,-,TRBJ2-7,TRBV11-2,CASSLDGLSYEQYF,TGTGCCAGCAGCTTAGACGGACTCTCCTACGAGCAGTACTTC
16,-,-,TRBJ1-5,TRBV15,CATSRDSSGPNQPQHF,TGTGCCACCAGCAGAGATTCGTCAGGGCCGAATCAGCCCCAGCATTTT
12,-,-,TRBJ1-2,TRBV6-5,CASSSPGSGYTF,TGTGCCAGCAGTTCTCCGGGAAGCGGGTACACCTTC
14,-,TRBD1,TRBJ2-2,TRBV18,CASSPQTGPGELFF,TGTGCCAGCTCACCGCAGACAGGGCCCGGGGAGCTGTTTTTT
13,-,TRBD1,TRBJ2-7,TRBV6-5,CASSRTGSNEQYF,TGTGCCAGCAGCAGGACAGGGTCCAACGAGCAGTACTTC
16,-,-,TRBJ1-2,TRBV5-1,CASSFRARTANYGYTF,TGCGCCAGCAGCTTCAGGGCCCGGACAGCCAACTATGGCTACACCTTC
16,-,-,TRBJ1-4,TRBV6-1,CASSEARAATNEKLFF,TGTGCCAGCAGTGAAGCGCGGGCAGCAACTAATGAAAAACTGTTTTTT
17,-,TRBD1,TRBJ1-1,TRBV9,CASSPRDRGRMNTEAFF,TGTGCCAGCAGCCCCCGGGACAGGGGGCGAATGAACACTGAAGCTTTCTTT
15,-,-,TRBJ2-5,TRBV2,CASSESLGGPETQYF,TGTGCCAGCAGTGAATCACTGGGGGGGCCAGAGACCCAGTACTTC
16,-,TRBD1,TRBJ1-3,TRBV30,CAWSPTGALSLNTIYF,TGTGCCTGGAGTCCGACAGGGGCCTTGTCTTTAAACACCATATATTTT
16,-,TRBD2,TRBJ2-3,TRBV5-1,CASSLAAGGNTDTQYF,TGCGCCAGCAGCTTGGCAGCGGGGGGGAACACAGATACGCAGTATTTT
13,-,TRBD1,TRBJ1-2,TRBV10-3,CAITDREHYGYTF,TGTGCCATCACCGACAGGGAACACTATGGCTACACCTTC